This T cell receptor beta chain was captured by sequencing in a study of beta chain features in type 1 diabetes. Points from the study as a whole: TCRB CDR3s were moderately but significantly shorter in Type 1 diabetes patients in all four CD4+ subsets.

The table lists this clone with a few counts. The antigen is unknown. This CDR3 is 15 amino acids long. Trimming at V came to 4 bases and at J to 6 bases, leaving 12 bases not matched to a gene. Germline lookup yields CDR1 MGHDK and CDR2 SYGVNS. The entirety of the isolated RNA underwent reverse transcription, so expressed TCRB transcripts were sequenced. TCRdb's copy holds only in-frame clones and misses some; the assay was immunoSEQ multiplex PCR. The sample records nearly 700,000 clones, about an eighth being singletons. Every single donor gave one heparinised blood draw, and these averaged roughly 100 mL.

The sample consisted of naive CD4+ T cells from blood. V usage is TRBV25-1 and J usage is TRBJ2-7, with 7 bases lining up with TRBD1. This sequence originates from a man between 18 and 29 years old with type 1 diabetes. CDR3 sequence: CASSGRQGLFGEQYF. The CDR3 nucleotides read TGTGCCAGCAGTGGCCGACAGGGCCTATTTGGCGAGCAGTACTTC.